The clone carrying this T cell receptor (beta chain) was detected only once. The sample belongs to a study of blood T cell repertoires in COVID-19. In the study overall: Spain, Italy and the United States supplied samples that represented acute and convalescent COVID-19. PBMCs, B-cell-depleted T cells, or T cells were the source of the cDNA or gDNA that made up the material.

Original processing notes: Amplification with reference gene primers provided the estimates of nucleated cell counts. Libraries were prepared by immunoSEQ multiplex PCR; TCRdb keeps only in-frame clonotypes and omits some of them. V and J calls and clone size follow that table, whereas D and trimming were derived from the DNA. The sample shows 200,000 or so clones, approximately 91% of them seen only once. This TCR was recovered from a man between 65 and 80 years old with active or convalescent COVID-19. The sequenced material came from peripheral blood.

CDR3 DNA sequence: TGTGCCAGTAGGGAGGGGGCCGTGGGCACCGGGGAGCTGTTTTTT. Encoded protein: CASREGAVGTGELFF. V is TRBV19 and J is TRBJ2-2, with a weak D call TRBD1 (7 bases). This CDR3 has 15 residues. The ends were cut back, 6 bases at V and 4 bases at J, with 15 bases in the middle. Germline V gene lookup returns CDR1 LNHDA and CDR2 SQIVND (reference sequence).